This T cell receptor (beta chain) was found in a study of blood T cell repertoires in COVID-19. The CDR3 consists of 15 residues. CDR1 is MNHEY and CDR2 is SVGAGI in the germline V gene. Trimming removed 4 bases from V and 3 bases from J, with 15 bases in between. Sequenced by immunoSEQ multiplex PCR; TCRdb stores in-frame clones only, minus some. This repertoire shows about 80,000 clones, less than 85% found once; its top ten account for more than 15%. The source of this sequence is a man aged 70 or older with active or convalescent COVID-19. The V gene is TRBV6-5, the J gene TRBJ1-1; D is perhaps TRBD1 (6 bases). The specimen was peripheral blood. The DNA of the CDR3 is TGTGCCAGCAGTTCCCTGGCCGAGGGGGACACTGAAGCTTTCTTT. As protein: CASSSLAEGDTEAFF.